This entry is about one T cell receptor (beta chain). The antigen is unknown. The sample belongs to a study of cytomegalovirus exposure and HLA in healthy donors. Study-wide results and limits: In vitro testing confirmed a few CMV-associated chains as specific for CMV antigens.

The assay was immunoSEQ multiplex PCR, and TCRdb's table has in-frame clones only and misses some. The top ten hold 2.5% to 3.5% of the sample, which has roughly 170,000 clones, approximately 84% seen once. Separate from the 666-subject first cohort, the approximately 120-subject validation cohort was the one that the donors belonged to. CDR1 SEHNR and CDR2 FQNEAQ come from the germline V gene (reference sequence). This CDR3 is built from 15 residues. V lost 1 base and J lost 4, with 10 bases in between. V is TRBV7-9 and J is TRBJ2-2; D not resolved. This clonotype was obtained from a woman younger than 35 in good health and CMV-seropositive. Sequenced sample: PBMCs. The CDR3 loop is CASSLGGSFTGELFF. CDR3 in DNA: TGTGCCAGCAGCTTAGGCGGCAGTTTCACCGGGGAGCTGTTTTTT.